This entry describes one T cell receptor (beta chain). Its antigen is not known. Germline values: CDR1 LNHDA, CDR2 SQIVND (reference sequence). The CDR3 contains 15 residues. V shed 10 bases, J shed 3 bases, and the junction held 11 bases outside the gene matches. The sample originates from a study of cytomegalovirus exposure and HLA in healthy donors. Whole-study results and caveats: Cytomegalovirus-associated TCR beta chains were listed, numbering 150 to 200.

The protocol was immunoSEQ multiplex PCR, while the TCRdb copy is restricted to in-frame clones and leaves out a portion. In the table there are under 50,000 clones, approximately 93% of which are singletons. Sequencing was done on a sample of PBMCs. The receptor was isolated from a woman aged 18-29 years in good health and CMV-seronegative. The chain recombines TRBV19 with TRBJ2-7; 11 positions match TRBD2. DNA of the CDR3: TGTGCCACTGCGACCCTAGCGGGAGGCCGCTACGAGCAGTACTTC. Its translation: CATATLAGGRYEQYF.